What follows is one T cell receptor (beta chain) and its context. Its antigen has not been determined. No base quality values were provided; no much bigger clone lies one nucleotide off. These data originate in a study of PD-L1 blockade in urothelial cancer (dated by TCRdb to about 2017). In terms of the full investigation: All patients started therapy around 2014 and received atezolizumab 1,200 mg intravenously every 3 weeks. Patients had an ECOG performance status of 0 or 1 and had received between 0 and 3 prior chemotherapy regimens. TCR sequencing covered pretreatment tumor samples and matched, serially collected peripheral blood taken before and after atezolizumab treatment. Blood samples gave median yields of around 140,000 T cells and 82,636 unique TCRs, along with a median clonality of 0.080. Somatic, immune and clinical correlates of response to PD-L1 blockade with atezolizumab in urothelial cancer were the focus of an exploratory multi-omic analysis. Durable clinical benefit was defined as a progression-free survival longer than 6 months, and TCR features were additionally tested against progression-free survival and overall survival. In the same patients, pretreatment tumors underwent whole exome sequencing and RNA sequencing in addition to TCR sequencing. Blood samples were analyzed at 3 weeks after treatment start (second dose) and at 6 weeks after treatment start. About 85% of the 29 patients were identified as males with urothelial cancer of bladder origin, and a prior smoking history was reported by 18 of 29 patients. Ten or so patients reached durable clinical benefit, while about 20 patients did not. Around 29 patients had pretreatment blood TCR-seq, about 25 had at least one posttreatment blood collection, and about 25 had tumor TCR-seq.

What the study reported, not specific to this receptor: Because the sample size was small (n ≈ 28) and many of the analyses were exploratory, the results are meant to be hypothesis-generating. At 3 weeks after the start of treatment, tumor-associated TCR clones in peripheral blood had expanded more in patients with durable benefit (n of about 20, p = 0.022). A pretreatment peripheral blood TCR clonality below the median was linked to improved progression-free and overall survival.

To estimate absolute template abundance from read counts, synthetic TCR analog templates were spiked into each PCR. Using the immunoSEQ assay, TCRbeta CDR3 regions were amplified from genomic DNA with bias-controlled V and J gene primers. Rearranged TCRbeta segments were sequenced at approximately 20X coverage. The study's processing was this. Sequencing errors were corrected by clustering, and CDR3s were annotated against IMGT so that V, D and J genes could be assigned. Downstream analyses used only productive TCRbeta rearrangements, leaving out any out-of-frame or stop-codon sequences. Clonality was calculated as one minus the Shannon entropy normalized by the log of the number of unique productive sequences. Clones differing between time points or between blood and tumor were identified by Fisher's exact test with Benjamini-Hochberg correction at adjusted p below 0.01. TCRdb limited this immuneACCESS table to in-frame rearrangements with V and J called. A share of clones is missing; checked studies link under half to unresolved V genes, and the rest is unexplained. V and J calls and clone size are given by that table; D and trimming were obtained from the DNA. A total of 70,000 to 85,000 clones appear in this sample, 85% to 90% of them only once. Roughly 4.7% of the sample is taken by the ten largest.

Per the publication, the time point label means: pretreatment peripheral blood. The cohort comprised nearly 30 patients with locally advanced or metastatic urothelial carcinoma treated at Memorial Sloan Kettering on a trial protocol. Peripheral blood mononuclear cells were collected from each patient pretreatment and during treatment, giving between 1 and 8 total time points per patient. The Qiagen DNeasy Blood extraction kit was used to purify genomic DNA from total PBMCs and tumor samples. PBMCs were collected pretreatment and during treatment and were isolated and stored as previously described. The sample in question was PBMCs, obtained around atezolizumab (anti-PD-L1) treatment. The sequence came from a man in his 70s with urothelial cancer.

The CDR3 region: CASSQLASGGWETQYF. The sequence in DNA is TGTGCCAGCAGCCAACTAGCCTCAGGGGGCTGGGAGACCCAGTACTTC. The chain is assembled from TRBV14 and TRBJ2-5; 8 bases in between match TRBD1. The V end gives up 2 bases and the J end 5 bases, leaving 10 bases in the junction not matched to a gene. Looking up the germline V gene yields CDR1 SGHDN and CDR2 FVKESK. The CDR3 goes from the cysteine to the phenylalanine over 16 residues. Only the CDR3 part of the read is kept: 48 bases, read in frame from the first base.